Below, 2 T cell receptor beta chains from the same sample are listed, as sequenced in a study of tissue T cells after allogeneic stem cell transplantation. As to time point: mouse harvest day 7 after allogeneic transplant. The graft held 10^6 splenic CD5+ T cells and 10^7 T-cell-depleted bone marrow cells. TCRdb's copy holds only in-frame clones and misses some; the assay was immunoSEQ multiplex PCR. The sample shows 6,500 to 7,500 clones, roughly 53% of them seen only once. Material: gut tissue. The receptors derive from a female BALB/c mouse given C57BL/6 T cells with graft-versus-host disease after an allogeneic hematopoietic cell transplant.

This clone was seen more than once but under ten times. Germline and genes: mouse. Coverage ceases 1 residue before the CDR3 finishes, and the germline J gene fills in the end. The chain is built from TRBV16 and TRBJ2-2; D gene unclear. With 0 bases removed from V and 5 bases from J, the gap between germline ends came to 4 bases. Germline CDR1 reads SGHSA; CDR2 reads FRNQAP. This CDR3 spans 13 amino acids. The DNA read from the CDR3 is TGTGCAAGCAGCTTAGATAGGACCGGGCAGCTCTAC. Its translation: CASSLDRTGQLY. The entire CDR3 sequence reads CASSLDRTGQLYF.

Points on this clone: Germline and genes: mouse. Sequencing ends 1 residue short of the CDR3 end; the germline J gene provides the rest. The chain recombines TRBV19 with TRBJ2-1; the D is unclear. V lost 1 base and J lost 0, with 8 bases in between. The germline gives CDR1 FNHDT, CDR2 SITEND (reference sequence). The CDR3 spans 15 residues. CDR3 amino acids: CASSIRPNNYAEQFF. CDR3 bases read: TGTGCCAGCAGTATAAGGCCAAATAACTATGCTGAGCAGTTC.